This entry concerns a single T cell receptor (delta chain). What antigen it recognizes has not been identified. A far larger clone is just one base off, so this is likely a read error. The same CDR3 can be traced to other DNA sequences in this sample. This entry is derived from a study of gammadelta T cells in human blood (dated by TCRdb to the early 2020s). Libraries were made using RT-PCR. Reads for this sample came from an Illumina MiSeq. Clonotypes were called again by TCRdb from the public reads via CATT, and duplicate nucleotide sequences were then merged into one entry. This sample lists 650 to 800 delta-chain clones; 53% were detected once. More than 30% of the sample comes from the top ten. Study-wide conclusions, independent of this receptor: In the study, polyclonal expansion of innate gamma-delta T cells immediately after birth was reported to appear to be driven by microbial exposure.

Per the germline V gene, GEAIGNYY is the CDR1 and EKD is the CDR2. The CDR3, cysteine through phenylalanine, is 14 amino acids long. Of the read, only the CDR3 DNA is kept; its 42 bases are in frame from base 1. The V and J genes are TRDV2 and TRDJ2; 10 junctional bases match TRDD3. This clonotype originated in a human donor. Specimen: Vgamma9Vdelta2 gamma-delta T cells from infant blood. The CDR3 region reads CACDILGDTAQLFF. The DNA sequence is as follows: TGTGCATGTGACATACTGGGGGATACAGCACAACTCTTCTTT.